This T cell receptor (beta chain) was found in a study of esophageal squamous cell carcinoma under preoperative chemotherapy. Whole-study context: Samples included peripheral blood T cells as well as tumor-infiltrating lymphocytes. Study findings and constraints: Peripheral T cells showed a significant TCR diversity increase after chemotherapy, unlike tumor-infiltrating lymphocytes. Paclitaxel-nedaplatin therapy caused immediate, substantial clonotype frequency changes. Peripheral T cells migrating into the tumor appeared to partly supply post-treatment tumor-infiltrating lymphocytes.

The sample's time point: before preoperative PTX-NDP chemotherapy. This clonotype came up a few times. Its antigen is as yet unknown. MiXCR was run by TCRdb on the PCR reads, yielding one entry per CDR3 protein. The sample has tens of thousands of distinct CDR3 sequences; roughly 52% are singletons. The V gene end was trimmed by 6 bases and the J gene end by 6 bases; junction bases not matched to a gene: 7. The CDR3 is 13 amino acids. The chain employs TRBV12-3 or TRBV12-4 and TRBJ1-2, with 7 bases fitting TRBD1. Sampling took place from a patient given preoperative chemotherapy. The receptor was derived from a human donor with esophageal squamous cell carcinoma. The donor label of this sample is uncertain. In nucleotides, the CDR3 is TGTGCCAGCAGCTTCACAGGGGAGGATGGCTACACCTTC. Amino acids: CASSFTGEDGYTF.